Included here is one T cell receptor beta chain sequence, with context. The antigen remains undetermined. These data belong to a study of T cells in narcolepsy. Whole-study findings and limits: HCRT-specific and TRIB2-specific autoreactive clonotypes appeared among same-patient CSF and blood CD4+ clonotypes. Reportedly, autoreactive clonotypes were serially detected in patients' blood but not controls'. Autoreactive clone sequences were missing from some blood memory CD4+ repertoires.

TCRdb's table, derived via immunoSEQ multiplex PCR, lists solely in-frame clones and lacks some. The data hold 25,000 to 35,000 clones, with 75% to 85% observed a single time. Input material: CD45RA- memory CD4+ T cells from PBMCs. The clonotype comes from a human donor with narcolepsy.

CDR3 DNA: TGCAGCGTGGGGGGAAGCCCCAATCAGCCCCAGCATTTT. Translation: CSVGGSPNQPQHF. This rearrangement joins TRBV29-1 to TRBJ1-5, with a weak D call TRBD1 (5 bases). The V gene lost 6 bases and the J gene lost 3 bases, with 12 bases spanning the gap. The germline V gene has CDR1 SQVTM and CDR2 ANQGSEA. The CDR3 is made up of 13 amino acids.